One and the same sample provided the 27 T cell receptor beta chains below, sequenced in a study of cytomegalovirus exposure and HLA in healthy donors. The PCR used 60 Vbeta and 13 Jbeta primers. This table comes from immunoSEQ multiplex PCR, and its TCRdb copy is limited to in-frame clones, with some not included. The sample lists more than 110,000 clones, just under 80% seen once, with approximately 2% in the top ten. The sample taken for sequencing was PBMCs. The receptors stem from a young man in good health and CMV-seronegative.

This chain joins TRBV28 and TRBJ2-7, with 7 bases identical to TRBD2. The germline V gene encodes CDR1 MDHEN and CDR2 SYDVKM. The length of the CDR3 is 16 residues. V lost 1 base, J lost 2 bases, and 8 bases stayed unmatched. This CDR3 is CASSLLPGRQAYEQYF. DNA for the CDR3: TGTGCCAGCAGTTTATTGCCCGGGAGGCAGGCCTACGAGCAGTACTTC.

CDR3 nucleotides: TGTGCCAGCAGACCAACAGGGAGAGGCAATCAGCCCCAGCATTTT. Translation: CASRPTGRGNQPQHF. The chain combines TRBV27 with TRBJ1-5, with D tentatively TRBD1 (6 bases). Germline CDR1 MNHEY, CDR2 SMNVEV (reference sequence). The V and J ends lost 6 bases and 2 bases respectively, with 14 bases between them. There are 15 residues in the CDR3.

The gene calls are TRBV5-1 and TRBJ2-7; the D gene is possibly TRBD1 (6 bases). V dropped 1 base and J dropped 4 bases, with 12 bases sitting between them. This CDR3 comprises 14 residues. From germline, CDR1 is SGHRS and CDR2 YFSETQ. CDR3 in DNA: TGCGCCAGCAGCTTGTCAGGGGCACCTTACGAGCAGTACTTC. This codes for CASSLSGAPYEQYF.

The chain links TRBV6-1 to TRBJ2-2; no reliable D call. The CDR3 spans 12 residues. Germline CDR1 and CDR2: MNHNS and SASEGT. The V end was cut by 3 bases, the J end by 6 bases, with 5 bases between. The CDR3, as DNA: TGTGCCAGCAGTGATTCGGCCGGGGAGCTGTTTTTT. This codes for CASSDSAGELFF.

The rearrangement uses TRBV6-5 and TRBJ2-1; possibly TRBD1 for D (6 bases). The germline V gene encodes CDR1 MNHEY and CDR2 SVGAGI. Deletions cut 4 bases from V and 7 bases from J, with 8 bases between. This CDR3 region has 12 residues. CDR3 coding DNA: TGTGCCAGCAGTTCGCAGGGGAATGAGCAGTTCTTC. This codes for CASSSQGNEQFF.

The J gene is TRBJ1-1, the V gene TRBV14, with 7 positions matching TRBD1. The CDR3 has 15 residues. CDR1 is SGHDN and CDR2 is FVKESK in the germline V gene. With 0 bases clipped from V and 10 bases from J, the junction kept 11 bases outside the gene matches. CDR3 loop: CASSQDRDSGLGAFF. Written as DNA, the CDR3 is TGTGCCAGCAGCCAAGACCGGGACAGCGGTCTGGGAGCTTTCTTT. Looking up the rest from reference TRBV14 and TRBJ1-1 gives the full variable domain: EAGVTQFPSHSVIEKGQTVTLRCDPISGHDNLYWYRRVMGKEIKFLLHFVKESKQDESGMPNNRFLAERTGGTYSTLKVQPAELEDSGVYFCASSQDRDSGLGAFFGQGTRLTVV.

The gene calls are TRBV11-2 and TRBJ2-2; possible D gene TRBD1, 6 bases. This CDR3 comprises 15 residues. Germline lookup yields CDR1 SGHAT and CDR2 FQNNGV. The V end lost 5 bases, the J end lost 1 base, and 11 bases lay between the germline ends. CDR3 nucleotide sequence: TGTGCCAGCAGCCGGGACACCTTGAACACCGGGGAGCTGTTTTTT. Amino acid sequence: CASSRDTLNTGELFF.

V and J are TRBV6-1 and TRBJ2-3; 7 bases map to TRBD2. Germline assignment: CDR1 MNHNS and CDR2 SASEGT. After removal of 6 bases from V and 2 bases from J, the junction contained 8 bases not matched to a gene. CDR3 length equals 15 residues. The CDR3 DNA reads TGTGCCAGCAGGGACTATAGCGGGTACACAGATACGCAGTATTTT. Residues: CASRDYSGYTDTQYF.

V usage is TRBV13 and J usage is TRBJ2-1; tentatively, D is TRBD2 (5 bases). Per germline, CDR1 PRHDT and CDR2 FYEKMQ (reference sequence). The CDR3 is 11 residues long. Between the trimmed V and J ends, which lost 6 bases and 8 bases, there was a span of 8 bases. CDR3 sequence: CASSLEDEQFF. CDR3 in DNA: TGTGCCAGCAGTCTGGAGGATGAGCAGTTCTTC. Full variable domain (missing parts from reference TRBV13 and TRBJ2-1): AAGVIQSPRHLIKEKRETATLKCYPIPRHDTVYWYQQGPGQDPQFLISFYEKMQSDKGSIPDRFSAQQFSDYHSELNMSSLELGDSALYFCASSLEDEQFFGPGTRLTVL.

V and J are TRBV19 and TRBJ1-1; D unclear. V lost 6 bases, J lost 0 bases, and 11 bases lay in between. Germline V gene data show CDR1 as LNHDA and CDR2 as SQIVND (reference sequence). The CDR3 extends over 14 amino acids. The CDR3 region is CASSPGYMNTEAFF. The DNA of the CDR3 is TGTGCCAGTAGCCCAGGATATATGAACACTGAAGCTTTCTTT. Looking up the rest from reference TRBV19 and TRBJ1-1 gives the full variable domain: DGGITQSPKYLFRKEGQNVTLSCEQNLNHDAMYWYRQDPGQGLRLIYYSQIVNDFQKGDIAEGYSVSREKKESFPLTVTSAQKNPTAFYLCASSPGYMNTEAFFGQGTRLTVV.

This sequence joins TRBV28 and TRBJ2-1; D may be TRBD1 (5 bases). This CDR3 is built from 11 residues. The ends were cut back, 6 bases at V and 9 bases at J, with 9 bases in the middle. Per the germline V gene, CDR1 is MDHEN and CDR2 is SYDVKM. The CDR3: CASRGVSEQFF. CDR3 nucleotides: TGTGCCAGCAGAGGGGTGAGTGAGCAGTTCTTC.

This chain connects TRBV5-1 to TRBJ1-2; 7 nucleotides align to TRBD1. The CDR3 covers 14 residues. J lost 3 bases, V lost 3 bases, and 5 bases had no gene match. Germline loops: CDR1 SGHRS, CDR2 YFSETQ. CDR3 protein: CASSSTTGHYGYTF. The CDR3 DNA follows: TGCGCCAGCAGCTCGACGACAGGGCACTATGGCTACACCTTC.

The V call is TRBV7-2, the J call TRBJ2-1, with 9 bases identical to TRBD2. This CDR3 contains 18 residues. Losses at the gene ends were 4 bases for V and 1 base for J; bases not matched to a gene: 11. CDR1 and CDR2 from the germline V gene are SGHTA and FQGNSA. The CDR3 sequence: CASSSRGSGSGSYNEQFF. CDR3 bases: TGTGCCAGCAGCTCGAGGGGTAGCGGGAGCGGATCCTACAATGAGCAGTTCTTC.

In this sample, this clone turned up a few times. V usage is TRBV7-9 and J usage is TRBJ1-6, with D uncertain. This CDR3 region has 13 residues. Trimming stripped 6 bases from V and 8 bases from J, with 11 bases between. Germline assignment: CDR1 SEHNR and CDR2 FQNEAQ (reference sequence). As DNA, the CDR3 is TGTGCCAGCAGTTGGCGTACAGATTCACCCCTCCACTTT. This sequence encodes CASSWRTDSPLHF.

The chain combines TRBV7-6 with TRBJ1-5; the D is unclear. Germline-derived CDR1 and CDR2 are SGHVS and FNYEAQ. V shed 2 bases and J shed 0 bases, with 8 bases lying between them. The CDR3 extends over 15 amino acids. The CDR3 DNA reads TGTGCCAGCAGCTTATCAGAAAATAGCAATCAGCCCCAGCATTTT. Translating gives CASSLSENSNQPQHF.

This chain joins TRBV10-3 and TRBJ2-7; D ambiguous. The V gene lost 0 bases and the J gene lost 2 bases, with 11 bases spanning the gap. The CDR3 totals 15 residues. CDR1 ENHRY and CDR2 SYGVKD come from the germline V gene. CDR3 residues: CAISESSGSPYEQYF. The CDR3 coding sequence is TGTGCCATCAGTGAGTCGTCAGGTTCTCCCTACGAGCAGTACTTC.

V and J are TRBV4-1 and TRBJ2-7, with a possible D match to TRBD1 (6 bases). Germline CDR1 is MGHRA and CDR2 is YSYEKL. The V and J ends lost 8 bases and 4 bases respectively, with 18 bases between them. This CDR3 has 14 amino acids. This CDR3 reads CASSGVHLRYEQYF. CDR3 DNA sequence: TGCGCCAGCTCAGGGGTCCACCTTCGTTACGAGCAGTACTTC.

This clone has just a few counts. The chain is built from TRBV2 and TRBJ2-5, with a tentative D call TRBD2 (6 bases). Germline assignment: CDR1 SNHLY and CDR2 FYNNEI. The CDR3 contains 11 residues. V was clipped by 10 bases and J by 3 bases, with 9 bases between them. CDR3 DNA: TGTGCCACGGGGGTAGAAGAGACCCAGTACTTC. It encodes CATGVEETQYF.

This clone was picked up one time. This chain connects TRBV6-4 to TRBJ1-5; D ambiguous. The germline V gene encodes CDR1 MRHNA and CDR2 SNTAGT. This CDR3 comprises 18 residues. Deletions cut 0 bases from V and 1 base from J, with 16 bases between. The CDR3 sequence: CASSDSGNPGVSNQPQHF. The DNA of the CDR3 is TGTGCCAGCAGTGACTCCGGGAATCCCGGGGTGAGCAATCAGCCCCAGCATTTT.

The rearrangement links TRBV5-1 to TRBJ2-3; 8 bases match TRBD1. The CDR3 runs 13 residues. Germline CDR1 reads SGHRS; CDR2 reads YFSETQ. Unmatched junction bases numbered 3, after V lost 6 bases and J lost 3 bases. This chain's CDR3 is CASNTGGTDTQYF. CDR3 nucleotide sequence: TGCGCCAGCAATACAGGGGGAACAGATACGCAGTATTTT.

This sequence joins TRBV15 and TRBJ2-1; the D is unclear. Germline V gives CDR1 LNHNV, CDR2 YYDKDF (reference sequence). V was pared by 3 bases and J by 5 bases, with 11 bases between. The CDR3 length is 14 residues. In nucleotides, the CDR3 is TGTGCCACCAGCAGGGGCCGCCCGAACAATGAGCAGTTCTTC. Amino acids: CATSRGRPNNEQFF.

A single count supports this clone. This sequence joins TRBV18 and TRBJ1-2; TRBD1 agrees at 7 bases. Per germline, CDR1 KGHSH and CDR2 LQKENI. The CDR3 extends over 14 amino acids. J was trimmed by 6 bases and V by 6 bases; bases with no gene match: 10. In DNA form, the CDR3 reads TGTGCCAGCTCGTTTGAACAGGGGAGCCATGGCTACACCTTC. Its translation is CASSFEQGSHGYTF.

The gene calls are TRBV28 and TRBJ1-1; TRBD1 aligns across 8 bases. Germline V CDR1 and CDR2: MDHEN, SYDVKM. V gave up 6 bases and J gave up 4 bases; unmatched junction bases: 10. There are 15 residues in the CDR3. The CDR3 sequence: CASRPTGTGATEAFF. CDR3 bases: TGTGCCAGCAGACCAACCGGGACAGGCGCCACTGAAGCTTTCTTT. Supplemented by reference TRBV28 and TRBJ1-1, the full variable domain reads DVKVTQSSRYLVKRTGEKVFLECVQDMDHENMFWYRQDPGLGLRLIYFSYDVKMKEKGDIPEGYSVSREKKERFSLILESASTNQTSMYLCASRPTGTGATEAFFGQGTRLTVV.

The chain links TRBV2 to TRBJ1-3; 9 bases line up with TRBD1. Germline CDR1 reads SNHLY; CDR2 reads FYNNEI. CDR3 length: 18 residues. The ends lost 4 bases at V and 2 bases at J; junction bases unmatched: 12. Written as DNA, the CDR3 is TGTGCCAGCAGTGCCTCCGGGACAGGGAGTTTCACTGGAAACACCATATATTTT. It encodes CASSASGTGSFTGNTIYF.

V gene TRBV10-1 combines with J gene TRBJ2-7, with 13 bases that match TRBD2. The CDR3 sequence is 14 residues long. The V segment lost 4 bases and the J segment 6 bases; nucleotides outside the gene matches: 3. CDR1 and CDR2 (germline): WNHNN, SYGVQD (reference sequence). The CDR3 sequence is CASSALAGGCEQYF. In DNA form, the CDR3 reads TGCGCCAGCAGTGCACTAGCGGGAGGGTGCGAGCAGTACTTC.

This chain uses TRBV19 with TRBJ1-4; perhaps TRBD1 as D (6 bases). The CDR3 runs 15 residues. Trimming removed 5 bases at V and 4 bases at J, with 14 bases between. Germline assignment: CDR1 LNHDA and CDR2 SQIVND (reference sequence). In DNA form, the CDR3 reads TGTGCCAGTAGTCCTCTGGACAGACTTAATGAAAAACTGTTTTTT. Its translation is CASSPLDRLNEKLFF.

A word on this clone: A junction end diverges from the germline sequence, so it may reflect a read error. The rearrangement links TRBV9 to TRBJ1-5; D is ambiguous. CDR3 length: 11 amino acids. Germline V lookup: CDR1 SGDLS, CDR2 YYNGEE. The DNA of the CDR3 is TGTGCCAGCAGCGACCCTTTGCCCCAGAATTTT. It specifies CASSDPLPQNF.